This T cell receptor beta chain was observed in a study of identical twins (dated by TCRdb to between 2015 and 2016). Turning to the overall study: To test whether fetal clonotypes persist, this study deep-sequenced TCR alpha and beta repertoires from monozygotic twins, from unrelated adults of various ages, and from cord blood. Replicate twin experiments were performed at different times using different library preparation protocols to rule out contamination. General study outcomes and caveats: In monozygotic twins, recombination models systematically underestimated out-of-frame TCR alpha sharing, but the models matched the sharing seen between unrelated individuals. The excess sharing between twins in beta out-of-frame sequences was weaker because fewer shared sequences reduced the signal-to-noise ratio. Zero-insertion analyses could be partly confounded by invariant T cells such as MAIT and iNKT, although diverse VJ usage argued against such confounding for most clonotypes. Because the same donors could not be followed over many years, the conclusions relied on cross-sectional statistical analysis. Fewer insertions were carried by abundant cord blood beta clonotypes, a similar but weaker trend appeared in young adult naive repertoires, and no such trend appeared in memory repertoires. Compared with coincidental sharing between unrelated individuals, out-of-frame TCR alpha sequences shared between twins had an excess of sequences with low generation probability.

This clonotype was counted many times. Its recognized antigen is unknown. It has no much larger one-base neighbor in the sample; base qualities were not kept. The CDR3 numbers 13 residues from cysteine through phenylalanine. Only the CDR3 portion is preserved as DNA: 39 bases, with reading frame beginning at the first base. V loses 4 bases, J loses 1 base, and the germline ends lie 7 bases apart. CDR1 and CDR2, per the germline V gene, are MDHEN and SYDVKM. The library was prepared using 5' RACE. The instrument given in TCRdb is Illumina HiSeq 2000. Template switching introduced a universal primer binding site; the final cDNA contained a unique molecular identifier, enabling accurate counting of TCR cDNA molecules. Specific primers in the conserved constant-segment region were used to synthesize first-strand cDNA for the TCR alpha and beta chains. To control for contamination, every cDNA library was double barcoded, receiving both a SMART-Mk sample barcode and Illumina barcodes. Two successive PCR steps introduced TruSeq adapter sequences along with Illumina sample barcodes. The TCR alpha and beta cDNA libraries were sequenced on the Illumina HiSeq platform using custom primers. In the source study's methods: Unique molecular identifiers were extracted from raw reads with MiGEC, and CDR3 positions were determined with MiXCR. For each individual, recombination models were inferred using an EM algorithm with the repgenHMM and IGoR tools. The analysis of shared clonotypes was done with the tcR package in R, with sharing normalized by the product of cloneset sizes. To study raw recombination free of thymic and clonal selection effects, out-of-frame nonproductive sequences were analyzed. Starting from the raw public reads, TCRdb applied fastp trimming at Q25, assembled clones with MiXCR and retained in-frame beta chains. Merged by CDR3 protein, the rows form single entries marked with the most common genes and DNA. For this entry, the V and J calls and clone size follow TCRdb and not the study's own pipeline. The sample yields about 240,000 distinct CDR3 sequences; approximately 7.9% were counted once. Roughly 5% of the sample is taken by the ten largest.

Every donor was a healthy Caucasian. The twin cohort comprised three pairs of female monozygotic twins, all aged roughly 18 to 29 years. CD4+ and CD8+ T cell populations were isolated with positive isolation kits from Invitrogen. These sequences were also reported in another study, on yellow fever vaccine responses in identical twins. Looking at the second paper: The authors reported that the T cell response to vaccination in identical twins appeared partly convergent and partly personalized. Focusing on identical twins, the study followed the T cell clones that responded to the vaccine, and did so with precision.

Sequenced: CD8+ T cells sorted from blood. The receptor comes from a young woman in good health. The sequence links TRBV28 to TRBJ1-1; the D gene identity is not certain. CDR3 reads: CASSWVENTEAFF. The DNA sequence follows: TGTGCCAGCAGTTGGGTGGAGAACACTGAAGCTTTCTTT.